This T cell receptor beta chain appears in the sequencing data of a study of blood T cell repertoires in COVID-19. On the study more broadly: There were acute and convalescent COVID-19 samples, and they came from the United States, Italy and Spain. In each case, the material was cDNA or gDNA derived from T cells, B-cell-depleted T cells, or PBMCs.

Study processing details: Quantification of nucleated cells was approximated via reference gene primer amplification. TCRdb keeps only in-frame clones here, not all; method: immunoSEQ multiplex PCR. V, J and clone size reflect that table, while D and trimming were determined from the DNA. The data show approximately 200,000 clones, about 87% seen once. The ends were cut back, 1 base at V and 3 bases at J, with 7 bases in the middle. The CDR3 consists of 15 residues. Germline CDR1 is MDHEN and CDR2 is SYDVKM. This sequence was found in a woman aged 30 to 39 with acute or convalescent COVID-19. Sample: peripheral blood. This chain uses TRBV28 with TRBJ1-6; the D gene is possibly TRBD1 (5 bases). The CDR3 DNA reads as TGTGCCAGCAGTTTATCGCAGGGCTATAATTCACCCCTCCACTTT. Translating it yields CASSLSQGYNSPLHF.